This T cell receptor (beta chain) was recorded in a study of blood T cell repertoires in COVID-19 (TCRdb year 2020). In the study overall: The collaborator samples originated in the United States, Italy and Spain and spanned the acute and convalescent phases of COVID-19. The material from the prospective study consisted of cDNA or gDNA derived from T cells, B-cell-depleted T cells, or PBMCs. Deeply sampled blood TCRbeta repertoires from subjects exposed to, actively infected with, or recovered from COVID-19 were included in the dataset. The repertoires were released in a freely available public database intended as a resource for research on the immune response to SARS-CoV-2. Samples came from the ongoing ImmuneRACE study (first 160 participants) plus 1,254 subjects from 6 global collaborators. Nearly every sample came with metadata listing a de-identified subject ID, COVID-19 status, age in years and sex. HLA class I and class II types, where available, came from metadata supplied by the sample provider rather than from assay-based typing. General study outcomes and caveats: How much clinical and demographic metadata was included differed by source and by participant, and the metadata was provided uncurated.

The trim is 5 bases for V and 6 bases for J, with a gap of 11 bases between the germline ends. The CDR3 runs 13 amino acids, cysteine and phenylalanine included. The kept DNA is CDR3 alone, 39 bases in frame from the first base. Worth noting for this clone: Its specific antigen is unknown. No qualities accompany the bases; no much larger clone lies one base away.

The immunoSEQ Assay, a bias-controlled multiplex PCR, was used to amplify TCRbeta CDR3 regions from genomic DNA. The study's processing was this. The number of nucleated cells in each sample was estimated from the amplification of reference gene primers within the assay. To quantify the absolute abundance of each unique TCRbeta CDR3 rearrangement, sequence reads were collapsed and filtered. For each sample, productive Simpson clonality was calculated as the square root of Simpson's diversity index across productive rearrangements. The immuneACCESS repertoire file appears here via TCRdb, limited to in-frame rearrangements. These files lack a portion of the clones; in checked studies, under half of the deficit traces to unresolved V genes, and the cause of the others is not known. V and J calls and clone size are copied from that table; D and trimming were computed from the DNA. The sample includes 150,000 to 200,000 clones, with 70% to 90% observed a single time. Jointly, the top ten make up less than 3.5% of the sample.

The collaborating institutions used their own protocols to collect whole blood in K2EDTA tubes. For TCRbeta analysis, collaborators shipped samples in one of three forms: frozen whole blood, isolated PBMCs, or DNA extracted from either of those sample types. The sequence was obtained from a middle-aged man with active or convalescent COVID-19. The chain employs TRBV12-3 or TRBV12-4 and TRBJ1-5; perhaps TRBD1 is the D gene, with 6 bases matching. Sequencing input: peripheral blood. The nucleotides are TGTGCCAGCAGTCCCGCAGGGGTTCAGCCCCAGCATTTT. It encodes CASSPAGVQPQHF.